This TCR beta chain was profiled in a study of blood T cell repertoires in COVID-19. Turning to the study itself: COVID-19 samples, acute and convalescent, were from the United States, Italy and Spain.

This CDR3 is built from 12 residues. Germline CDR1 and CDR2: LNHDA and SQIVND (reference sequence). V was pared by 3 bases and J by 10 bases, with 7 bases between. This clone was found once. Generated by immunoSEQ multiplex PCR, the TCRdb table keeps only in-frame clones and is missing some. This table holds about 42,000 clones, roughly three quarters found once. Sequencing was performed on peripheral blood. The sequence was obtained from a man aged 80 or over with acute or convalescent COVID-19. The chain carries TRBV19 and TRBJ1-6; unclear D gene. The DNA of the CDR3 is TGTGCCAGTAGTATCTCGAGGTCACCCCTCCACTTT. Protein: CASSISRSPLHF.